This T cell receptor (beta chain) was identified in a study of blood T cells in healthy people across ages (dated by TCRdb to between 2015 and 2016). For the study in its entirety: In model experiments, template switching captured about one uniquely barcoded TCR beta cDNA molecule for every two T cells. Age-related changes in TCR beta repertoire diversity were measured in the study by deep sequencing normalized with unique cDNA molecular identifiers. Donors were grouped into four age groups: young (average roughly 16 years), middle-aged (39), aged (62) and long-lived (just over 80). Donors of different ages were randomly distributed across sequencing lanes to avoid experimental bias. Using the same blood draw, the study looked at two additional independent replicas of 1 million unique cDNA reads for two donors, one aged 18 to 30 and the other aged 80 or older. The investigation overall reported the following: There was a strong correlation between observed TCR beta diversity and the percentage of naive T cells measured by flow cytometry. Observed TCR beta diversity per million T cells fell roughly linearly with age, and a significant reduction was already apparent by age about 38. Conclusive comparison of naive and antigen-experienced compartments was prevented by the profiling of bulk unsorted PBMCs. The long-lived group showed more naive CD4+ T cells, fewer expanded clones and increased TCR diversity than the aged group, suggesting age selection. Donor CMV infection status was unknown, potentially confounding age-related changes in expanded clonotypes. Total diversity estimates from one million sequenced T cells were considered lower bounds and underestimates.

There are many counts of this clonotype. Its antigen is not yet known. Within one base of it there is no much larger clone, and no base qualities were kept. After removal of 3 bases from V and 4 bases from J, the junction retains 4 bases not matched to a gene. The CDR3 spans 15 residues, from the cysteine through the phenylalanine. The DNA shown is the 45-base CDR3, in frame from base 1. The germline V gene provides CDR1 LGHNA and CDR2 YSLEER. The roughly 39 donors, aged roughly 6 to 100 years, were systemically healthy Caucasian individuals from Russia. Each donor gave ten milliliters of peripheral blood, collected into EDTA-treated Vacutainer tubes. Ficoll-Paque density-gradient centrifugation was used to isolate PBMCs, with at least 6.5 million per sample. Total RNA, at least 6 micrograms per sample, was extracted from PBMCs with Trizol reagent. For every donor, an aliquot of PBMCs went through flow cytometry to measure the percentages of naive CD45RAhigh/CD27high T cells.

Receptor amplification or capture employed 5' RACE. Sequencing was performed on an Illumina HiSeq 2500. A second roughly 6 to 11 cycle PCR used a sample-barcoded 5' primer and a J-beta primer mix. A unique molecular identifier was introduced onto each TCR beta cDNA molecule by a template-switch 5' adaptor carrying 12 random nucleotides. At least 2.5 million CDR3-containing paired-end reads were obtained from each sample. All of the RNA was converted into first-strand cDNA using the Mint cDNA synthesis kit, with a TRBC-specific oligonucleotide serving as the primer. Following uracil-DNA glycosylase treatment, a first 18-cycle PCR with universal primers M1SS and BC2_uni_R was performed on all cDNA. As for the authors' bioinformatics: For normalization, 1 million high-quality reads were randomly selected from each sample, with every read carrying a distinct molecular identifier. Reads sharing molecular identifiers were discarded rather than binned into consensus sequences. CDR3 identification, clonotype clustering and error correction used MiTCR with a Q25 quality threshold and the strictest error-elimination algorithm. A nonparametric unseen species model with Euler transformation was used to estimate a lower bound on total TCR beta diversity. TCRdb trimmed public reads at Q25 via fastp, called clones via MiXCR and kept in-frame beta chains. Entries are consolidated by CDR3 protein sequence, retaining the most common genes and DNA. These V and J calls derive from TCRdb rather than the authors' analysis. The sample table holds roughly 700,000 distinct CDR3 sequences, of which around 32% were seen once. In total, the top ten clones hold approximately 15% of the sample.

Sequenced: blood. The chain uses TRBV4-3 and TRBJ1-2; the junction holds 11 bases that match TRBD1. The source of this sequence is a woman at least 80 years old in good health. Donor details come from another sample of the same person, matched by shared clones. The DNA sequence is given as TGCGCCAGCAGCCAGAGGACAGGGGGCAGCTATGGCTACACCTTC. The resulting protein is CASSQRTGGSYGYTF.